A single sample is the source of the 28 T cell receptor beta chains below, sequenced in a study of CD8 T cells in Susac syndrome. Reverse transcription used roughly 0.5 to 1 ug RNA and random hexamers. TCRdb fed the immunoSEQ multiplex PCR reads into MiXCR, producing one record per CDR3 protein. The sample has under 200,000 distinct CDR3 sequences, 91% seen once. The specimen sequenced was CD4+ T cells from PBMCs. The receptor set was obtained from a human donor with Susac syndrome.

CDR3 in amino acids: CASSQLSGAYMNEQYF. The CDR3 region has the DNA TGTGCCAGCAGCCAATTAAGCGGGGCGTATATGAACGAGCAGTACTTC. This rearrangement joins TRBV3-1 to TRBJ2-7, with 7 bases that match TRBD2. This CDR3 has 16 residues. The germline CDR1 and CDR2 sequences are LGHDT and YNNKEL (reference sequence). Unmatched junction bases numbered 12, after V lost 2 bases and J lost 5 bases.

This chain connects TRBV29-1 to TRBJ2-7; 13 positions agree with TRBD2. J gave up 4 bases and V 6 bases, and 3 bases lay outside the gene matches. The CDR3 loop spans 13 amino acids. In germline, CDR1 is SQVTM, CDR2 ANQGSEA. The CDR3 here is CSVETSGRYEQYF. CDR3 DNA sequence: TGCAGCGTAGAGACTAGCGGGAGGTACGAGCAGTACTTC.

The V and J genes are TRBV14 and TRBJ2-3; 14 bases agree with TRBD2. Germline loops: CDR1 SGHDN, CDR2 FVKESK. The CDR3 spans 20 residues. V shed 0 bases, J shed 3 bases, and the junction held 11 bases outside the gene matches. For the CDR3, the DNA is TGTGCCAGCAGCCAAGATGTGCGACTAGCGGGAGGGCCTGAAACAGATACGCAGTATTTT. It is translated as CASSQDVRLAGGPETDTQYF.

This clonotype was observed a few times. The chain combines TRBV27 with TRBJ2-1, with D unclear. Trimming removed 4 bases at V and 7 bases at J, with 5 bases between. Germline loops: CDR1 MNHEY, CDR2 SMNVEV (reference sequence). The CDR3 sequence is 11 residues long. The CDR3 sequence is CASSSWNEQFF. Written as DNA, the CDR3 is TGTGCCAGCAGTTCCTGGAATGAGCAGTTCTTC.

The chain combines TRBV20-1 with TRBJ2-1, with unresolved D. Per germline, CDR1 DFQATT and CDR2 SNEGSKA (reference sequence). CDR3 length equals 11 residues. V lost 4 bases and J 9 bases, leaving 10 bases between the germline ends. The CDR3 bases are TGCAGTGCTACAGGTGGGCGTGAGCAGTTCTTC. Its protein is CSATGGREQFF.

The table lists this clonotype with a few counts. V gene TRBV25-1 combines with J gene TRBJ1-5; 9 nucleotides agree with TRBD1. This CDR3 contains 13 residues. Germline assignment: CDR1 MGHDK and CDR2 SYGVNS. V gave up 6 bases and J gave up 6 bases; unmatched junction bases: 3. The chain's CDR3 is CASRGQGSQPQHF. The CDR3 DNA follows: TGTGCCAGCAGAGGACAGGGGTCTCAGCCCCAGCATTTT.

This chain connects TRBV4-1 to TRBJ2-3, with D possibly being TRBD2 (6 bases). Trimming took off 0 bases at V and 2 bases at J, with 9 bases between the two ends. Germline lookup yields CDR1 MGHRA and CDR2 YSYEKL. The CDR3 length is 15 residues. DNA for the CDR3: TGCGCCAGCAGCCAAGAGCGGGGAACCACAGATACGCAGTATTTT. Translation: CASSQERGTTDTQYF.

V and J are TRBV10-3 and TRBJ2-7; TRBD1 or TRBD2 may be the D gene (5 bases each). With 3 bases removed from V and 3 bases from J, the gap between germline ends came to 9 bases. This CDR3 region has 13 residues. CDR1 is ENHRY and CDR2 is SYGVKD in the germline V gene. The CDR3 bases are TGTGCCATCAGTGACCGGGACCGCTACGAGCAGTACTTC. Translation gives CAISDRDRYEQYF.

This clonotype has only one observation. The gene calls are TRBV3-1 and TRBJ1-4; no clear D gene. This CDR3 contains 16 residues. Germline CDR1 reads LGHDT; CDR2 reads YNNKEL (reference sequence). Deletions cut 4 bases from V and 7 bases from J, with 19 bases between. The chain's CDR3 is CASSPAGSASGEKLFF. The CDR3 DNA is TGTGCCAGCAGCCCCGCGGGCTCCGCAAGTGGTGAAAAACTGTTTTTT.

This clonotype was found a few times. CDR3 nucleotides: TGTGCCAGTTTACGTACTAGACCAAGTTCCTACAATGAGCAGTTCTTC. It yields the protein CASLRTRPSSYNEQFF. The rearrangement uses TRBV27 and TRBJ2-1, with D possibly TRBD2 on 5 matching bases. Trimming removed 9 bases at V and 1 base at J, with 19 bases between. The germline CDR1 and CDR2 sequences are MNHEY and SMNVEV (reference sequence). CDR3 size: 16 residues.

This CDR3 is CSASFVGSNEKLFF. CDR3 sequence (DNA): TGCAGTGCTAGCTTCGTCGGATCGAATGAAAAACTGTTTTTT. The chain employs TRBV20-1 and TRBJ1-4; D uncertain. Germline V gene lookup returns CDR1 DFQATT and CDR2 SNEGSKA (reference sequence). V shed 3 bases and J shed 5 bases, with 13 bases lying between them. This CDR3 region has 14 residues.

The V call is TRBV19, the J call TRBJ1-5, with D perhaps TRBD1 (6 bases). The CDR3 is 13 amino acids. Germline lookup yields CDR1 LNHDA and CDR2 SQIVND (reference sequence). V was clipped by 8 bases and J by 7 bases, with 15 bases between them. Written as DNA, the CDR3 is TGTGCCAGTGAGGACAGAAGCGGACAGCCCCAGCATTTT. Translation: CASEDRSGQPQHF.

This clonotype appeared a few times. The chain recombines TRBV4-1 with TRBJ1-1; D is ambiguous. V dropped 7 bases and J dropped 2 bases, with 17 bases sitting between them. This CDR3 region has 15 residues. The germline V gene encodes CDR1 MGHRA and CDR2 YSYEKL. CDR3 amino acids: CASTLSSGSNTEAFF. In DNA, the CDR3 is TGCGCCAGCACTTTGAGTTCGGGTAGCAACACTGAAGCTTTCTTT.

The sample holds a few counts of this clonotype. This chain connects TRBV20-1 to TRBJ2-5; 10 bases line up with TRBD2. Trimming took 0 bases from V and 2 from J; bases not matched to a gene: 6. This CDR3 contains 16 residues. Germline V gene data show CDR1 as DFQATT and CDR2 as SNEGSKA (reference sequence). CDR3 bases: TGCAGTGCTAGAGATCAGCGGGGGGGAAGACAAGAGACCCAGTACTTC. Its translation: CSARDQRGGRQETQYF.

This chain connects TRBV11-2 to TRBJ1-2, with a possible D match to TRBD1 (6 bases). The CDR3 spans 14 residues. Germline V lookup: CDR1 SGHAT, CDR2 FQNNGV. The germline V and J ends were trimmed by 8 bases and 0 bases, with 13 bases remaining between them. The chain's CDR3 is CASAIGGTNYGYTF. In DNA, the CDR3 is TGTGCCAGCGCTATAGGGGGGACTAACTATGGCTACACCTTC.

The genes are TRBV20-1 and TRBJ2-3; 7 positions agree with TRBD2. Germline CDR1 DFQATT, CDR2 SNEGSKA (reference sequence). V lost 8 bases and J lost 1; bases outside the gene matches: 6. The CDR3 is made up of 13 amino acids. In nucleotides, the CDR3 is TGCAGTCCACGTGGACTAGGCACAGATACGCAGTATTTT. This sequence encodes CSPRGLGTDTQYF.

V usage is TRBV20-1 and J usage is TRBJ2-3; 12 bases map to TRBD2. The CDR3 loop spans 16 amino acids. CDR1 and CDR2 from the germline V gene are DFQATT and SNEGSKA (reference sequence). J lost 2 bases, V lost 1 base, and 4 bases had no gene match. The DNA of the CDR3 is TGCAGTGCTAGAGGACTAGCGGGGGCCGTCACAGATACGCAGTATTTT. Its protein is CSARGLAGAVTDTQYF.

The CDR3 DNA reads as TGTGCCAGCACCCAGGGCCAGGGACGGAACTATGGCTACACCTTC. It specifies CASTQGQGRNYGYTF. J is TRBJ1-2 and V is TRBV7-9, with D possibly being TRBD1 (5 bases). This CDR3 spans 15 amino acids. Per the germline V gene, CDR1 is SEHNR and CDR2 is FQNEAQ (reference sequence). The V end was cut by 7 bases, the J end by 2 bases, with 17 bases between.

V usage is TRBV15 and J usage is TRBJ1-1; D unclear. V was trimmed by 0 bases and J by 1 base, leaving 9 bases between them. There are 15 residues in the CDR3. In germline, CDR1 is LNHNV, CDR2 YYDKDF (reference sequence). CDR3 nucleotide sequence: TGTGCCACCAGCAGAGATGGCCCATGGAACACTGAAGCTTTCTTT. The encoded protein is CATSRDGPWNTEAFF.

This clonotype occurred once. J is TRBJ2-2 and V is TRBV9; D gene unclear. V shed 1 base and J shed 4 bases, with 8 bases lying between them. The germline gives CDR1 SGDLS, CDR2 YYNGEE. The CDR3 sequence is 14 residues long. The DNA of the CDR3 is TGTGCCAGCAGCGTACAGTATATCACCGGGGAGCTGTTTTTT. It yields the protein CASSVQYITGELFF.

The chain has TRBV29-1 and TRBJ1-4; 7 bases line up with TRBD1. V trimming: 3 bases; J trimming: 5 bases; junction bases outside the gene matches: 3. Germline lookup yields CDR1 SQVTM and CDR2 ANQGSEA. The CDR3 is 13 residues long. CDR3 DNA: TGCAGCGTTGAGGACAGGCGGAATGAAAAACTGTTTTTT. It specifies CSVEDRRNEKLFF.

V and J are TRBV5-4 and TRBJ1-3; 8 bases line up with TRBD1. The CDR3 totals 13 residues. J gave up 3 bases and V 5 bases, and 1 base lay outside the gene matches. CDR1 and CDR2 (germline): SGHNT, YYREEE (reference sequence). CDR3 amino acids: CASRGQVGNTIYF. In nucleotides, the CDR3 is TGTGCCAGCAGGGGACAGGTTGGAAACACCATATATTTT.

This chain uses TRBV4-2 with TRBJ1-5; 7 positions match TRBD1. The length of the CDR3 is 14 residues. The ends lost 6 bases at V and 4 bases at J; junction bases unmatched: 6. Germline V gene sequence: CDR1 LGHNA, CDR2 YNFKEQ. CDR3 amino acids: CASSRGQANQPQHF. The CDR3 bases are TGTGCCAGCAGTCGAGGACAGGCAAATCAGCCCCAGCATTTT.

The rearrangement uses TRBV5-1 and TRBJ2-2, with unresolved D. CDR1 is SGHRS, CDR2 YFSETQ, per germline. Trimming removed 0 bases at V and 6 bases at J, with 3 bases between. CDR3 length equals 12 residues. CDR3 protein: CASSLGSGELFF. The CDR3 DNA sequence: TGCGCCAGCAGCTTGGGTTCCGGGGAGCTGTTTTTT.

The rearrangement joins TRBV5-1 to TRBJ2-2; no clear D. The V gene's germline CDR1 is SGHRS and CDR2 YFSETQ. The CDR3 covers 15 residues. Trimming took off 0 bases at V and 2 bases at J, with 8 bases between the two ends. Here the CDR3 reads CASSLGPENTGELFF. The CDR3 DNA is TGCGCCAGCAGCTTGGGCCCGGAAAACACCGGGGAGCTGTTTTTT.

V is TRBV19 and J is TRBJ2-3; the D gene is possibly TRBD2 (6 bases). The germline V gene encodes CDR1 LNHDA and CDR2 SQIVND (reference sequence). V gave up 6 bases and J gave up 5 bases, with 18 bases separating them. The length of the CDR3 is 15 residues. The CDR3 DNA reads as TGTGCCAGTAGCCAAGGGAGGCTAAGGGGAGATACGCAGTATTTT. Its protein is CASSQGRLRGDTQYF.

The genes are TRBV20-1 and TRBJ2-7; D is ambiguous. V lost 6 bases, J lost 3 bases, and 24 bases lay in between. Germline CDR1 DFQATT, CDR2 SNEGSKA (reference sequence). The CDR3 has 16 residues. CDR3 DNA: TGCAGTGCCAAACTACTTGGACCCTCAGCATTCTACGAGCAGTACTTC. Its translation: CSAKLLGPSAFYEQYF.

The J gene is TRBJ2-3, the V gene TRBV11-3, with TRBD2 matching over 15 bases. With 5 bases clipped from V and 5 bases from J, the junction kept 8 bases outside the gene matches. Germline V gene sequence: CDR1 SGHNT, CDR2 YENEEA. The CDR3 covers 17 residues. CDR3 in amino acids: CASSAGLAGGPQDTQYF. CDR3 coding DNA: TGTGCCAGCAGCGCCGGACTAGCGGGGGGGCCCCAAGATACGCAGTATTTT.